Listed below are T cell receptor beta chains from one sample, sequenced in a study of cytomegalovirus exposure and HLA in healthy donors. TCRdb keeps only in-frame clones here, not all; method: immunoSEQ multiplex PCR. The sample has about 120,000 clones; approximately 80% are singletons. Sequencing input: PBMCs. The receptors here all came from a young woman in good health and CMV-seronegative. CDR3s leave out the opening cysteine and the closing phenylalanine or tryptophan.

j_call v_call cdr3_aa
TRBJ2-7 TRBV6-1 ASRAGGLYEQY
TRBJ2-1 TRBV11-3 ASSLAGGNEQF
TRBJ1-1 TRBV7-2 ASSLGGKDPEAF
TRBJ1-1 TRBV5-1 ASSFANSNTEAF
TRBJ2-6 TRBV27 ASSSLSGANVLT
TRBJ1-1 TRBV30 AWSPLAGEREAF
TRBJ2-2 TRBV7-7 ASSLVGTGSTGELF
TRBJ2-7 TRBV7-6 ASSLGLAYEQY
TRBJ1-1 TRBV5-1 ASSLSRAGADTEAF
TRBJ1-6 TRBV9 ASSADRVANSPLH
TRBJ1-3 TRBV7-2 AGGAPGNTIY
TRBJ1-6 TRBV19 ASSMGGINSPLH
TRBJ1-1 TRBV30 AWSWGRMNTEAF